The 28 T cell receptor beta chains given below trace back to one sample, sequenced in a study of CD8+ T cells in alopecia areata. cDNA reverse transcribed from extracted RNA served as the sequencing template. Method: immunoSEQ multiplex PCR; TCRdb's copy keeps in-frame clones and lacks some. This repertoire shows 150,000 to 250,000 clones, about three fifths found once; its top ten account for about 5.1%. Noted treatment: oral pan-JAK inhibitor, 5-10 mg twice daily. The sequencing used CD4+ T cells sorted from blood, collected at week 24, from a patient treated with tofacitinib. The receptors originated from a human donor with alopecia areata.

The V and J genes are TRBV2 and TRBJ2-5; TRBD2 aligns across 7 bases. Trimming took 5 bases from V and 1 from J; bases not matched to a gene: 7. The CDR3 spans 15 residues. The germline gives CDR1 SNHLY, CDR2 FYNNEI. The CDR3 bases are TGTGCCAGCAGTCTTCTGGCTAGCGGCCAAGAGACCCAGTACTTC. Translated, it gives CASSLLASGQETQYF.

This clone was counted only a few times. The rearrangement links TRBV25-1 to TRBJ2-3; D may match TRBD1 or TRBD2 (5 bases each). The CDR3 extends over 16 amino acids. Trimming shortened V by 2 bases and J by 7 bases, and 19 bases separated the two germline ends. Germline V gene sequence: CDR1 MGHDK, CDR2 SYGVNS. CDR3 region: CASSEPGDGSRHTQYF. The CDR3 DNA reads as TGTGCCAGCAGTGAACCCGGGGACGGTTCAAGGCATACGCAGTATTTT.

There are a few counts of this clone. The chain uses TRBV4-2 and TRBJ1-5; unclear D gene. Germline loops: CDR1 LGHNA, CDR2 YNFKEQ. CDR3 length: 14 amino acids. The ends were cut back, 0 bases at V and 9 bases at J, with 12 bases in the middle. CDR3 nucleotide sequence: TGTGCCAGCAGCCAAGATCAGGCCCCTCGGCCCCAGCATTTT. Protein: CASSQDQAPRPQHF.

This sequence joins TRBV9 and TRBJ2-1, with 16 positions matching TRBD2. CDR1 and CDR2 from the germline V gene are SGDLS and YYNGEE. CDR3 size: 17 residues. V shed 4 bases and J 4 bases; nucleotides not matched to a gene: 5. The CDR3 region has the DNA TGTGCCAGCAGCCAGGGACTAGCGGGAGGGCCTTACAATGAGCAGTTCTTC. It translates to CASSQGLAGGPYNEQFF.

This clone was picked up a small number of times. This chain joins TRBV29-1 and TRBJ1-5; no firm D call. Per germline, CDR1 SQVTM and CDR2 ANQGSEA. CDR3 length equals 14 residues. Trimming removed 7 bases at V and 0 bases at J, with 13 bases between. This chain's CDR3 is CSAGTGYSNQPQHF. The CDR3 coding sequence is TGCAGCGCCGGAACCGGGTATAGCAATCAGCCCCAGCATTTT.

This chain connects TRBV7-2 to TRBJ2-7; the match to TRBD1 covers 8 bases. CDR1 and CDR2 from the germline V gene are SGHTA and FQGNSA. The CDR3 consists of 15 residues. After removal of 0 bases from V and 5 bases from J, the junction contained 6 bases not matched to a gene. In DNA form, the CDR3 reads TGTGCCAGCAGCTTAGCCCGGGACAGGATCCACGAGCAGTACTTC. It specifies CASSLARDRIHEQYF.

This clone was counted only a few times. The chain is built from TRBV30 and TRBJ1-1; no definite D call. Trimming removed 0 bases from V and 12 bases from J, with 11 bases in between. CDR1 and CDR2 (germline): GTSNPN, SVGIG (reference sequence). The CDR3 sequence is 11 residues long. The CDR3 loop reads CAWSVGRETFF. In DNA form, the CDR3 reads TGTGCCTGGAGTGTAGGCCGGGAAACTTTCTTT. Based on the CDR3 plus reference TRBV30 and TRBJ1-1, the full variable domain is SQTIHQWPATLVQPVGSPLSLECTVEGTSNPNLYWYRQAAGRGLQLLFYSVGIGQISSEVPQNLSASRPQDRQFILSSKKLLLSDSGFYLCAWSVGRETFFGQGTRLTVV.

Only a few counts were recorded for this clone. This sequence joins TRBV2 and TRBJ1-5, with 7 bases aligning to TRBD1. After removal of 3 bases from V and 11 bases from J, the junction contained 10 bases not matched to a gene. Germline CDR1 and CDR2: SNHLY and FYNNEI. This CDR3 spans 14 amino acids. The CDR3 nucleotides are TGTGCCAGCAGTGAGTTACAGGGGATCGCGACCCAGCATTTT. As protein: CASSELQGIATQHF.

The CDR3 nucleotides are TGTGCCAGCAGCACCGGACAGGACCAAGAGACCCAGTACTTC. This codes for CASSTGQDQETQYF. The chain combines TRBV5-4 with TRBJ2-5; the match to TRBD1 covers 7 bases. The CDR3 is 14 residues long. Germline V lookup: CDR1 SGHNT, CDR2 YYREEE (reference sequence). The V segment lost 4 bases and the J segment 0 bases; nucleotides outside the gene matches: 3.

This CDR3 reads CAAASGRASSNTQYF. The DNA for the CDR3 is TGTGCCGCGGCTAGCGGGAGGGCCTCATCAAATACGCAGTATTTT. The rearrangement uses TRBV28 and TRBJ2-3; 12 bases agree with TRBD2. Germline V gene data show CDR1 as MDHEN and CDR2 as SYDVKM. The CDR3 contains 15 residues. V lost 11 bases, J lost 7 bases, and 13 bases stayed unmatched.

The chain is built from TRBV25-1 and TRBJ1-3; D gene uncertain. This CDR3 is 12 amino acids long. The V and J ends lost 6 bases and 1 base respectively, with 4 bases between them. The germline V gene has CDR1 MGHDK and CDR2 SYGVNS. The CDR3 coding sequence is TGTGCCAGCAGGGCTTCTGGAAACACCATATATTTT. This gives the protein CASRASGNTIYF.

This clone appeared a few times. The chain couples TRBV4-1 to TRBJ2-7, with 11 bases aligning to TRBD1. Trimming removed 1 base from V and 2 bases from J; junction bases left unmatched: 1. This CDR3 has 15 amino acids. Per the germline V gene, CDR1 is MGHRA and CDR2 is YSYEKL. The CDR3 DNA follows: TGCGCCAGCAGCCAAGGGACAGGGGGCACCTACGAGCAGTACTTC. Its protein product is CASSQGTGGTYEQYF.

This clone was counted between two and nine times. One end of the junction does not line up with germline, which may come from a read error. The CDR3 here is CASSDTILARVF. DNA for the CDR3: TGTGCCAGCAGTGACACGATACTAGCGAGAGTCTTC. The chain couples TRBV6-1 to TRBJ2-1; the match to TRBD2 covers 7 bases. CDR3 length: 12 amino acids. The germline V gene has CDR1 MNHNS and CDR2 SASEGT.

The chain employs TRBV7-3 and TRBJ2-3; 7 nucleotides line up with TRBD2. From germline, CDR1 is SGHTA and CDR2 FQGTGA. The CDR3 is 15 amino acids. V lost 5 bases, J lost 0 bases, and 5 bases stayed unmatched. The CDR3 nucleotides read TGTGCCAGCAGCCCCGGGGGGATTAGCACAGATACGCAGTATTTT. Amino acid sequence: CASSPGGISTDTQYF. Variable domain in full (rest from reference TRBV7-3 and TRBJ2-3): GAGVSQTPSNKVTEKGKYVELRCDPISGHTALYWYRQSLGQGPEFLIYFQGTGAADDSGLPNDRFFAVRPEGSVSTLKIQRTERGDSAVYLCASSPGGISTDTQYFGPGTRLTVL.

The rearrangement joins TRBV30 to TRBJ1-5; D not resolved. V dropped 0 bases and J dropped 6 bases, with 9 bases sitting between them. The CDR3 consists of 13 residues. In germline, CDR1 is GTSNPN, CDR2 SVGIG (reference sequence). The CDR3 reads CAWSVEGIQPQHF. In DNA form, the CDR3 reads TGTGCCTGGAGTGTGGAAGGGATTCAGCCCCAGCATTTT. Using reference TRBV30 and TRBJ1-5 for the parts outside the CDR3, the full variable domain is SQTIHQWPATLVQPVGSPLSLECTVEGTSNPNLYWYRQAAGRGLQLLFYSVGIGQISSEVPQNLSASRPQDRQFILSSKKLLLSDSGFYLCAWSVEGIQPQHFGDGTRLSIL.

This clone was detected only a few times. The gene calls are TRBV6-5 and TRBJ1-6; no firm D call. The CDR3 loop spans 13 amino acids. Trimming took 6 bases from V and 0 from J, leaving 3 bases between them. Germline CDR1 and CDR2: MNHEY and SVGAGI. The CDR3, as DNA: TGTGCCAGCAGGGGCTCCTATAATTCACCCCTCCACTTT. This encodes CASRGSYNSPLHF.

This clone occurred a few times. V is TRBV29-1 and J is TRBJ2-7; TRBD2 might be the D (5 bases). V was clipped by 0 bases and J by 5 bases, with 11 bases between them. The CDR3 has 13 amino acids. Germline V gene data show CDR1 as SQVTM and CDR2 as ANQGSEA. This chain's CDR3 is CSVEDLGADEQYF. CDR3 bases: TGCAGCGTTGAAGATTTGGGAGCCGACGAGCAGTACTTC.

The chain uses TRBV4-1 and TRBJ2-4, with 8 bases that match TRBD1. This CDR3 comprises 17 residues. Germline CDR1 reads MGHRA; CDR2 reads YSYEKL. The trim removed 0 bases at V and 8 bases at J, leaving 12 bases unmatched. CDR3 in DNA: TGCGCCAGCAGCCAAGATCCGACAGGGGCGAATGGACACATTCAGTACTTC. It is translated as CASSQDPTGANGHIQYF.

This clone was counted a few times. The CDR3 sequence: CAWRPSSSYEQYF. The CDR3 bases are TGTGCCTGGAGACCGTCCTCTTCCTACGAGCAGTACTTC. The gene calls are TRBV30 and TRBJ2-7; D remains unclear. Germline CDR1 reads GTSNPN; CDR2 reads SVGIG (reference sequence). This CDR3 contains 13 residues. V was trimmed by 3 bases and J by 1 base, leaving 10 bases between them. Combining the CDR3 with reference TRBV30 and TRBJ2-7 gives the whole variable domain SQTIHQWPATLVQPVGSPLSLECTVEGTSNPNLYWYRQAAGRGLQLLFYSVGIGQISSEVPQNLSASRPQDRQFILSSKKLLLSDSGFYLCAWRPSSSYEQYFGPGTRLTVT.

This clone turned up a few times. The chain carries TRBV7-2 and TRBJ2-1, with TRBD2 identical over 15 bases. Trimming cost V 5 bases and J 9 bases; bases outside gene matches: 11. This CDR3 has 17 residues. Germline values: CDR1 SGHTA, CDR2 FQGNSA. This CDR3 is CASSRPGLAGGQGEQFF. CDR3 coding DNA: TGTGCCAGCAGCCGACCGGGACTAGCGGGAGGTCAGGGTGAGCAGTTCTTC.

This clone was counted only a few times. The genes are TRBV29-1 and TRBJ2-3; D is undetermined. Germline CDR1 and CDR2: SQVTM and ANQGSEA. CDR3 length: 14 residues. The V end was cut by 5 bases, the J end by 0 bases, with 12 bases between. In DNA, the CDR3 is TGCAGCGTTCTCCGCGGAGAGAGCACAGATACGCAGTATTTT. Translated, it gives CSVLRGESTDTQYF.

Only one count was recorded for this clone. The chain employs TRBV10-3 and TRBJ1-1; a weak D match, TRBD1 (5 bases). V lost 8 bases and J lost 5, with 15 bases in between. The CDR3 extends over 13 amino acids. Germline values: CDR1 ENHRY, CDR2 SYGVKD. The CDR3 reads CAISQGRETEAFF. CDR3 bases: TGTGCCATCTCTCAGGGCCGGGAGACTGAAGCTTTCTTT.

The chain combines TRBV5-4 with TRBJ2-1; D unresolved. This CDR3 spans 15 amino acids. V was trimmed by 0 bases and J by 4 bases, leaving 11 bases between them. Germline loops: CDR1 SGHNT, CDR2 YYREEE (reference sequence). The CDR3 DNA sequence: TGTGCCAGCAGCTTGGTCCAGTCCGGGTACAATGAGCAGTTCTTC. This gives the protein CASSLVQSGYNEQFF.

V and J are TRBV4-2 and TRBJ1-5, with D perhaps TRBD1 (5 bases). Germline CDR1 reads LGHNA; CDR2 reads YNFKEQ. The CDR3 runs to 14 residues. V was pared by 4 bases and J by 2 bases, with 9 bases between. CDR3 amino acids: CASSPSGGNQPQHF. The DNA for the CDR3 is TGTGCCAGCAGCCCTTCGGGGGGCAATCAGCCCCAGCATTTT.

In the case of this clone: This clone may be a read error of a much larger clone one base away. The sample holds other DNA sequences that translate to the same CDR3. The V gene is TRBV7-9, the J gene TRBJ2-5, with D unclear. The V end lost 3 bases, the J end lost 1 base, and 0 bases lay between the germline ends. Germline lookup yields CDR1 SEHNR and CDR2 FQNEAQ (reference sequence). This CDR3 region has 11 residues. CDR3 sequence: CASSFQETQYF. In nucleotides, the CDR3 is TGTGCCAGCAGCTTCCAAGAGACCCAGTACTTC.

The chain carries TRBV7-2 and TRBJ2-5; possibly TRBD2 for D (5 bases). This CDR3 has 14 residues. Germline CDR1 reads SGHTA; CDR2 reads FQGNSA. V was pared by 2 bases and J by 2 bases, with 9 bases between. The CDR3: CASSLRRGQETQYF. For the CDR3, the DNA is TGTGCCAGCAGCTTACGTCGGGGACAAGAGACCCAGTACTTC. Filled out from reference TRBV7-2 and TRBJ2-5, the complete variable domain reads GAGVSQSPSNKVTEKGKDVELRCDPISGHTALYWYRQSLGQGLEFLIYFQGNSAPDKSGLPSDRFSAERTGGSVSTLTIQRTQQEDSAVYLCASSLRRGQETQYFGPGTRLLVL.

The genes are TRBV7-2 and TRBJ1-3; D is ambiguous. Trimming took 2 bases from V and 0 from J, leaving 5 bases between them. From germline, CDR1 is SGHTA and CDR2 FQGNSA. The CDR3 is 14 amino acids. The CDR3, as DNA: TGTGCCAGCAGCTTAAGAGGCTCTGGAAACACCATATATTTT. It codes for CASSLRGSGNTIYF.

The rearrangement uses TRBV5-4 and TRBJ2-5; perhaps TRBD1 as D (5 bases). Germline V lookup: CDR1 SGHNT, CDR2 YYREEE (reference sequence). The V and J ends lost 0 bases and 5 bases respectively, with 14 bases between them. The CDR3 runs to 15 residues. CDR3 amino acids: CASSLDSGSGETQYF. The CDR3 nucleotides read TGTGCCAGCAGCTTGGATTCAGGGTCTGGGGAGACCCAGTACTTC. The variable domain in full, completed from reference TRBV5-4 and TRBJ2-5, reads ETGVTQSPTHLIKTRGQQVTLRCSSQSGHNTVSWYQQALGQGPQFIFQYYREEENGRGNFPPRFSGLQFPNYSSELNVNALELDDSALYLCASSLDSGSGETQYFGPGTRLLVL.